A selection of T cell receptor beta chains follows, all from one sample in a study of blood T cell repertoires in COVID-19. Libraries were prepared by immunoSEQ multiplex PCR; TCRdb keeps only in-frame clonotypes and omits some of them. The sample contains approximately 22,000 clones, 75% to 85% of which appear only once. The source material was peripheral blood. Every receptor here comes from a woman aged 65 to 85 with COVID-19, enrolled during active disease. Both conserved end residues are part of each CDR3. Fields, in order: D gene, clone size, V gene, J gene, CDR3 protein, CDR3 DNA. D genes are given only for firm matches. Clone size is not always given. Where it is, it says once, few, many or a class for expanded clones.

TRBD2	NA	TRBV11-2	TRBJ2-5	CASSFSGGAGETQYF	TGTGCCAGCAGCTTTAGCGGGGGGGCCGGGGAGACCCAGTACTTC
TRBD1	NA	TRBV11-2	TRBJ1-2	CASKDRDYGYTF	TGTGCCAGCAAGGACAGGGATTATGGCTACACCTTC
NA	medium-sized	TRBV6-2/TRBV6-3	TRBJ1-6	CASSLLIASFNSPLHF	TGTGCCAGCAGCCTATTAATTGCCAGTTTTAATTCACCCCTCCACTTT
NA	once	TRBV11-3	TRBJ1-5	CASSSDRNQPQHF	TGTGCCAGCAGCAGCGACAGAAATCAGCCCCAGCATTTT
TRBD1	NA	TRBV9	TRBJ1-2	CASSGPSDRLYGYTF	TGTGCCAGCAGCGGACCCTCGGACAGGCTCTATGGCTACACCTTC
NA	NA	TRBV5-1	TRBJ2-3	CASSPTGQSTDTQYF	TGCGCCAGCAGCCCCACGGGACAAAGCACAGATACGCAGTATTTT
TRBD1	few	TRBV4-3	TRBJ1-2	CASSLGTGNYGYTF	TGCGCCAGCAGCCTCGGGACAGGGAACTATGGCTACACCTTC
NA	NA	TRBV21-1	TRBJ1-4	CASSMRKLFF	TGTGCCAGCAGCATGCGAAAACTGTTTTTT
NA	NA	TRBV7-8	TRBJ1-5	CASSFSLEGNQPQHF	TGTGCCAGCAGCTTCTCTCTGGAGGGGAATCAGCCCCAGCATTTT
NA	NA	TRBV15	TRBJ1-1	CATRLAGKNTEAFF	TGTGCCACCAGGCTGGCGGGGAAGAACACTGAAGCTTTCTTT